The clone carrying this T cell receptor beta chain has a count of ten or more. Construction of the TCRbeta library involved unique molecular identifiers. TCRdb reanalysed the PCR reads using MiXCR and keeps one entry per CDR3 protein. This table holds about 230,000 distinct CDR3 sequences, around 10% found once. The CDR3 length is 14 residues. The germline V and J ends were trimmed by 5 bases and 5 bases, with 13 bases remaining between them. Germline CDR1 SEHNR, CDR2 FQNEAQ (reference sequence). The sample originates from a study of T-cell reconstitution after alpha-beta-depleted transplantation in children.

This TCR was recovered from a human donor who donated a stem cell graft to a child with acute lymphoblastic leukemia. The chain is built from TRBV7-9 and TRBJ2-1, with D perhaps TRBD2 (6 bases). This sample comprised PBMCs from the stem cell graft donor, obtained from the stem cell graft. CDR3 nucleotides: TGTGCCAGCAGCCAAACCGGGGGTGACAATGAGCAGTTCTTC. Translated: CASSQTGGDNEQFF.